The next 18 T cell receptor beta chains were all read from a single sample in a study of CD8 T cells in ankylosing spondylitis. Each CDR3 protein gets one entry after TCRdb re-called the 5' RACE reads with MiXCR. This sample yields 200,000 to 300,000 distinct CDR3 sequences, of which 8% to 9.5% are seen a single time; approximately 6.2% belongs to the top ten. The sample taken for sequencing was blood, either unsorted or a sorted T cell fraction (not recorded which). These receptors were obtained from a male donor with ankylosing spondylitis or in good health (not recorded which).

This clonotype has a count of ten or more. The rearrangement links TRBV29-1 to TRBJ1-2, with D maybe TRBD1 (5 bases). The germline CDR1 and CDR2 sequences are SQVTM and ANQGSEA. The CDR3 consists of 13 residues. Deletions cut 7 bases from V and 3 bases from J, with 15 bases between. CDR3 coding DNA: TGCAGCGCTGGTCGACAGCGGGACTATGGCTACACCTTC. It codes for CSAGRQRDYGYTF.

The chain has TRBV3-1 and TRBJ2-1; maybe TRBD2 (6 bases). CDR3 length: 12 residues. Trimming pared 8 bases from V and 7 bases from J, leaving 12 bases between. Per the germline V gene, CDR1 is LGHDT and CDR2 is YNNKEL (reference sequence). The CDR3 region has the DNA TGTGCCAGCGAAGCTCGGGGGAATGAGCAGTTCTTC. Its translation is CASEARGNEQFF.

This clonotype appeared many times. V gene TRBV5-1 combines with J gene TRBJ2-5; the D gene could be TRBD1 or TRBD2 (5 bases each). The CDR3 is made up of 13 amino acids. Germline CDR1 is SGHRS and CDR2 is YFSETQ. Trimming shortened V by 0 bases and J by 5 bases, and 8 bases separated the two germline ends. The CDR3 region is CASSLEGRETQYF. Here the CDR3 DNA reads TGCGCCAGCAGCTTGGAGGGACGCGAGACCCAGTACTTC.

This clonotype has a count of ten or more. The chain is built from TRBV10-3 and TRBJ1-5; the D is unclear. This CDR3 is built from 13 residues. The ends were cut back, 6 bases at V and 4 bases at J, with 10 bases in the middle. Germline V gene lookup returns CDR1 ENHRY and CDR2 SYGVKD. The CDR3 bases are TGTGCCATCAGCCGGACGGCGAATCAGCCCCAGCATTTT. Translated: CAISRTANQPQHF.

At least ten counts were recorded for this clonotype. The chain links TRBV11-3 to TRBJ2-7; D gene ambiguous. The germline V gene encodes CDR1 SGHNT and CDR2 YENEEA. The CDR3 is made up of 14 amino acids. The V gene lost 0 bases and the J gene lost 6 bases, with 12 bases spanning the gap. The CDR3, as DNA: TGTGCCAGCAGCTTAGAGGCGGTCCCGGGCGAGCAGTACTTC. Protein sequence: CASSLEAVPGEQYF.

This clonotype appeared many times. The V and J genes are TRBV5-1 and TRBJ2-7, with 12 bases identical to TRBD2. CDR1 is SGHRS and CDR2 is YFSETQ in the germline V gene. Trimming cost V 4 bases and J 4 bases; bases outside gene matches: 3. The CDR3 totals 14 residues. The CDR3 loop reads CASSNGLAGYEQYF. DNA for the CDR3: TGCGCCAGCAGCAACGGACTAGCGGGGTACGAGCAGTACTTC. The complete variable domain, with remaining parts taken from reference TRBV5-1 and TRBJ2-7, reads KAGVTQTPRYLIKTRGQQVTLSCSPISGHRSVSWYQQTPGQGLQFLFEYFSETQRNKGNFPGRFSGRQFSNSRSEMNVSTLELGDSALYLCASSNGLAGYEQYFGPGTRLTVT.

The sample holds many counts of this clonotype. The chain employs TRBV20-1 and TRBJ2-3, with TRBD2 matching 7 bases. CDR3 length equals 14 residues. The germline V gene encodes CDR1 DFQATT and CDR2 SNEGSKA (reference sequence). J gave up 3 bases and V 5 bases, and 8 bases lay outside the gene matches. The CDR3 region is CSASQAGTTDTQYF. The CDR3 DNA reads as TGCAGTGCTTCCCAAGCGGGGACGACAGATACGCAGTATTTT.

This clonotype was seen at least ten times. The chain carries TRBV15 and TRBJ2-3; 7 nucleotides match TRBD2. Trimming removed 5 bases from V and 9 bases from J; junction bases left unmatched: 5. CDR3 length: 12 amino acids. Germline CDR1 and CDR2: LNHNV and YYDKDF (reference sequence). As DNA, the CDR3 is TGTGCCACCAGCGGAGGACTAGACACGCAGTATTTT. Encoded protein: CATSGGLDTQYF.

As DNA, the CDR3 is TGTGCCAGCAGCCGGGGGGCAAGCAATCAGCCCCAGCATTTT. It is translated as CASSRGASNQPQHF. J is TRBJ1-5 and V is TRBV7-9, with D possibly TRBD1 on 6 matching bases. CDR1 is SEHNR, CDR2 FQNEAQ, per germline (reference sequence). Trimming took 5 bases from V and 1 from J, leaving 9 bases between them. This CDR3 is 14 amino acids long.

This clonotype has a count of ten or more. CDR3 nucleotides: TGTGCCAGCACCCTTGGGACCTTCACAGATACGCAGTATTTT. This encodes CASTLGTFTDTQYF. The rearrangement links TRBV6-2 or TRBV6-3 to TRBJ2-3; perhaps D is TRBD1 or TRBD2 (5 bases each). V was clipped by 7 bases and J by 2 bases, with 13 bases between them. Germline assignment: CDR1 MNHEY and CDR2 SVGEGT. The CDR3 has 14 amino acids.

Ten or more counts support this clonotype. The chain recombines TRBV5-5 with TRBJ2-1; perhaps TRBD2 as D (6 bases). With 1 base removed from V and 5 bases from J, the gap between germline ends came to 16 bases. Germline CDR1 SGHKS, CDR2 YYEKEE (reference sequence). This CDR3 region has 16 residues. The CDR3 is CASSLYATGANNEQFF. CDR3 in DNA: TGTGCCAGCAGCTTGTACGCAACGGGAGCCAACAATGAGCAGTTCTTC.

The gene calls are TRBV15 and TRBJ2-1, with D uncertain. V shed 0 bases and J shed 7 bases, with 13 bases lying between them. The germline gives CDR1 LNHNV, CDR2 YYDKDF (reference sequence). CDR3 size: 15 residues. The CDR3 spells CATSRDGESENEQFF. CDR3 bases: TGTGCCACCAGCAGAGATGGGGAATCGGAAAATGAGCAGTTCTTC.

Many counts were recorded for this clonotype. This chain uses TRBV27 with TRBJ2-2; 7 bases are shared with TRBD1. With V trimmed by 6 bases and J by 9 bases, 4 bases remained unmatched. This CDR3 has 12 amino acids. CDR1 is MNHEY and CDR2 is SMNVEV in the germline V gene (reference sequence). The CDR3 nucleotides are TGTGCCAGCAGCACAGGGGTGCGGGAGCTGTTTTTT. This gives the protein CASSTGVRELFF.

This rearrangement joins TRBV11-1 to TRBJ2-3, with TRBD2 identical over 12 bases. The CDR3 contains 18 residues. Unmatched junction bases numbered 14, after V lost 6 bases and J lost 4 bases. CDR1 is SGHAT, CDR2 FQDESV, per germline (reference sequence). CDR3 sequence reads: CASSFSSSGRDRADTQYF. The CDR3 DNA is TGTGCCAGCAGTTTCTCTTCTAGCGGGAGGGACCGCGCAGATACGCAGTATTTT.

In its sample, this clonotype was seen many times. The CDR3 DNA follows: TGCAGCGCTCAATCTCGTTCTCCGGGACAGGGGGCCACAGATACGCAGTATTTT. It specifies CSAQSRSPGQGATDTQYF. The rearrangement joins TRBV29-1 to TRBJ2-3, with 12 bases aligning to TRBD1. V dropped 7 bases and J dropped 2; count of bases not matched to a gene: 16. The CDR3 length is 18 residues. Germline V gene data show CDR1 as SQVTM and CDR2 as ANQGSEA.

This clonotype was observed at least ten times. This chain uses TRBV7-2 with TRBJ1-4; TRBD1 agrees at 8 bases. After removal of 2 bases from V and 6 bases from J, the junction contained 2 bases not matched to a gene. Germline V gene sequence: CDR1 SGHTA, CDR2 FQGNSA. The CDR3 spans 14 residues. CDR3 loop: CASSLSRGHEKLFF. DNA of the CDR3: TGTGCCAGCAGCTTAAGCAGGGGGCATGAAAAACTGTTTTTT.

In this sample, this clonotype turned up many times. V gene TRBV19 combines with J gene TRBJ2-2, with 9 bases identical to TRBD1. Per the germline V gene, CDR1 is LNHDA and CDR2 is SQIVND (reference sequence). CDR3 length: 15 residues. The V and J ends lost 5 bases and 7 bases, in that order; junction bases with no gene match: 8. The CDR3 nucleotides are TGTGCCAGTAGTCCGGGACAGGGCTTGGGCGGGGAGCTGTTTTTT. This encodes CASSPGQGLGGELFF. Full variable domain (rest looked up from reference TRBV19 and TRBJ2-2): DGGITQSPKYLFRKEGQNVTLSCEQNLNHDAMYWYRQDPGQGLRLIYYSQIVNDFQKGDIAEGYSVSREKKESFPLTVTSAQKNPTAFYLCASSPGQGLGGELFFGEGSRLTVL.

This clonotype was observed at least ten times. V gene TRBV20-1 combines with J gene TRBJ2-5, with a tentative D call TRBD1 (5 bases). Germline loops: CDR1 DFQATT, CDR2 SNEGSKA (reference sequence). V was clipped by 3 bases and J by 1 base, with 15 bases between them. The CDR3 totals 15 residues. The CDR3 sequence is CSARDQGSVQETQYF. CDR3 nucleotide sequence: TGCAGTGCTAGGGACCAGGGTTCGGTCCAAGAGACCCAGTACTTC.